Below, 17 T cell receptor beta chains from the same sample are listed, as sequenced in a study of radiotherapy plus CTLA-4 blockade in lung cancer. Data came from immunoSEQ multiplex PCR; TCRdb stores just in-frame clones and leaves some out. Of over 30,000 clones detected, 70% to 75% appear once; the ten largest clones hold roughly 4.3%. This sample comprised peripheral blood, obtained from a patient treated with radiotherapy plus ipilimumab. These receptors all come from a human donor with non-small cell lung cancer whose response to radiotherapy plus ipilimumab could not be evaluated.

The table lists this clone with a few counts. The DNA for the CDR3 is TGCGCCAGCAGCCAAGATAGGACAGGGGCGCGGGGGGAGCTGTTTTTT. It codes for CASSQDRTGARGELFF. V and J are TRBV4-1 and TRBJ2-2; 9 nucleotides align to TRBD1. J lost 8 bases, V lost 0 bases, and 7 bases had no gene match. Germline V gene data show CDR1 as MGHRA and CDR2 as YSYEKL. CDR3 size: 16 residues.

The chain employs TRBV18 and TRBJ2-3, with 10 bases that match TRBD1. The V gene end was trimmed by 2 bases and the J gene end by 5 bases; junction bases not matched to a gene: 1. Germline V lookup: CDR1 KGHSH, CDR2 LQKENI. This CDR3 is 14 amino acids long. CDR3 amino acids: CASSPGTGVDTQYF. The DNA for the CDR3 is TGTGCCAGCTCACCAGGGACAGGGGTAGATACGCAGTATTTT.

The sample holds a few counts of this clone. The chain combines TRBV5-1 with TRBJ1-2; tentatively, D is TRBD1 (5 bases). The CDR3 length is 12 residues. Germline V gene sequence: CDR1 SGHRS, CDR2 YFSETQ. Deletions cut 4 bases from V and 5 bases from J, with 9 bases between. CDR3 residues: CASSPDTYGYTF. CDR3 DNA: TGCGCCAGCAGCCCGGACACTTATGGCTACACCTTC.

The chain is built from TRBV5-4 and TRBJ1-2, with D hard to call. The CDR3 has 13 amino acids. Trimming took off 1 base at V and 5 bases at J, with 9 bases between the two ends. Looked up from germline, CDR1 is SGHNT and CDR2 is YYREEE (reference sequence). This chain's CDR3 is CASSLSPGYGYTF. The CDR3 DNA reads TGTGCCAGCAGCTTGTCACCGGGATATGGCTACACCTTC.

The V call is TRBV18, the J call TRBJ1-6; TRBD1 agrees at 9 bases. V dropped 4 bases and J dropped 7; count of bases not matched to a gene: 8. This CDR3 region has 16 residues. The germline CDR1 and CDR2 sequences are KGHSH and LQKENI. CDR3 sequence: CASSRGGTGWNSPLHF. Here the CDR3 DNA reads TGTGCCAGCTCACGCGGAGGGACAGGGTGGAATTCACCCCTCCACTTT.

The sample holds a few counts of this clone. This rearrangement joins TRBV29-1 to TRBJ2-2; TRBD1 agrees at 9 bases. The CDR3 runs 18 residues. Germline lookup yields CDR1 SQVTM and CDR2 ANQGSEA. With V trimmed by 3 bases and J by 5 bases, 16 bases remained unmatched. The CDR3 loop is CSVEGRGDRGTRTGELFF. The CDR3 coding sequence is TGCAGCGTTGAGGGGCGGGGAGACAGGGGGACACGAACCGGGGAGCTGTTTTTT.

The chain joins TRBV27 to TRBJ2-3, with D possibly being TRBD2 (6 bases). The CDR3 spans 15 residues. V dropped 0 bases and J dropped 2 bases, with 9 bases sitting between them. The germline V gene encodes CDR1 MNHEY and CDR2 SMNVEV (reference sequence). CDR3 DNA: TGTGCCAGCAGTTTATCGCGGGGATACACAGATACGCAGTATTTT. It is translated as CASSLSRGYTDTQYF.

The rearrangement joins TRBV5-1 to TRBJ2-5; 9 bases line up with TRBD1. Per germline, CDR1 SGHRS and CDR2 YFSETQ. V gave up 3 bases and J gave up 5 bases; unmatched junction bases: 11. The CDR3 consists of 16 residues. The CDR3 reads CASSSTGTGWGETQYF. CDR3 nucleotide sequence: TGCGCCAGCAGCTCAACGGGGACAGGGTGGGGTGAGACCCAGTACTTC.

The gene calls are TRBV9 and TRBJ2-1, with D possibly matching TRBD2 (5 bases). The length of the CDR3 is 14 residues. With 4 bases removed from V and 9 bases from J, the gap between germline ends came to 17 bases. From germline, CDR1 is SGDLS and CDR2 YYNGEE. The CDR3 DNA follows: TGTGCCAGCAGCTCCGTGAGGGAGTGGAGTGAGCAGTTCTTC. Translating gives CASSSVREWSEQFF.

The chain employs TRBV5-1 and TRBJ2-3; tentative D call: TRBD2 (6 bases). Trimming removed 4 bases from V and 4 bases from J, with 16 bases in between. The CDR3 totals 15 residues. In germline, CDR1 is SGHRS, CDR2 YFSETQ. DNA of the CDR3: TGCGCCAGCAGCCCCGACGCCGGGGGTGCAGATACGCAGTATTTT. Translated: CASSPDAGGADTQYF.

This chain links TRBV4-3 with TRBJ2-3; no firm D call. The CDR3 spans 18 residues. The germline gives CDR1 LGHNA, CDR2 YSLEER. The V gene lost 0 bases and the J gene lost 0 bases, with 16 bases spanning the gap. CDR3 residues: CASSQDKNATTSTDTQYF. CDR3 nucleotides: TGCGCCAGCAGCCAAGATAAGAACGCGACAACTAGCACAGATACGCAGTATTTT.

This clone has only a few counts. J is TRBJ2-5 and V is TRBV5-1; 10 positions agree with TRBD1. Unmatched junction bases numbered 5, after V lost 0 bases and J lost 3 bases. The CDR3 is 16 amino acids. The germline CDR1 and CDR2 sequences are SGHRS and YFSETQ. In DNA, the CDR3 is TGCGCCAGCAGCTTGGGCCCGACAGGGGGCGAAGAGACCCAGTACTTC. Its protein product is CASSLGPTGGEETQYF.

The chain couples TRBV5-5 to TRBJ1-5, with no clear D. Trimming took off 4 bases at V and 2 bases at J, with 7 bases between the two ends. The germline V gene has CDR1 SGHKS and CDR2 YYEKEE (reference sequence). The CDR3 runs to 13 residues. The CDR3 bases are TGTGCCAGCAGCATAGTCGGCAATCAGCCCCAGCATTTT. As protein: CASSIVGNQPQHF.

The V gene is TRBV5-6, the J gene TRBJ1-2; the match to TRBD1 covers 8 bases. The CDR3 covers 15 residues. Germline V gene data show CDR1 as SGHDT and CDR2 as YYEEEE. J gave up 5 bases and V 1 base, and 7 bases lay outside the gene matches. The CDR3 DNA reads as TGTGCCAGCAGCTTGATTGGACAGGGACGTTATGGCTACACCTTC. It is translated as CASSLIGQGRYGYTF. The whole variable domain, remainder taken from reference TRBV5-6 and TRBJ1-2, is DAGVTQSPTHLIKTRGQQVTLRCSPKSGHDTVSWYQQALGQGPQFIFQYYEEEERQRGNFPDRFSGHQFPNYSSELNVNALLLGDSALYLCASSLIGQGRYGYTFGSGTRLTVV.

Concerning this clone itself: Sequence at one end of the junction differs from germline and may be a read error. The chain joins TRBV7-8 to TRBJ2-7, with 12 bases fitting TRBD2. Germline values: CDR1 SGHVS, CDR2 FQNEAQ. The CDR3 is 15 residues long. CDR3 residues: CASSLAGGVSYEQYF. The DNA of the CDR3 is TGTGCCAGCAGCCTAGCGGGGGGGGTCTCCTACGAGCAGTACTTC.

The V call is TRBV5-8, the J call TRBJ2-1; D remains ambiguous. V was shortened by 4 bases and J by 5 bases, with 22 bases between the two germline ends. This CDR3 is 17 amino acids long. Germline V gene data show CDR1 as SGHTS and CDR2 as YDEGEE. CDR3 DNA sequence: TGTGCCAGCAGCCCCGCGGTCAGTTTGAACCCTAACAATGAGCAGTTCTTC. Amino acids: CASSPAVSLNPNNEQFF. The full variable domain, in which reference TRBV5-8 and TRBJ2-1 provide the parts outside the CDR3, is EAGVTQSPTHLIKTRGQQATLRCSPISGHTSVYWYQQALGLGLQFLLWYDEGEERNRGNFPPRFSGRQFPNYSSELNVNALELEDSALYLCASSPAVSLNPNNEQFFGPGTRLTVL.

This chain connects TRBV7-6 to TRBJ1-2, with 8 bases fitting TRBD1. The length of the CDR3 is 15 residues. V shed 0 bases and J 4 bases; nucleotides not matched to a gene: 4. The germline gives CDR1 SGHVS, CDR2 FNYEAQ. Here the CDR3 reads CASSLADRAPYGYTF. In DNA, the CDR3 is TGTGCCAGCAGCTTAGCGGACAGGGCCCCCTATGGCTACACCTTC.